The 30 T cell receptor beta chains below come from one sample, sequenced in a study of T cell responses to AZD1222 COVID-19 vaccine. Measured with immunoSEQ multiplex PCR; TCRdb has only the in-frame clones, and not every one. Here the sample spans roughly 100,000 clones, 90% being singletons. The sequences come from peripheral blood, collected on day 0 of AZD1222 vaccination. The origin of the receptors is an adult in good health.

This chain joins TRBV7-3 and TRBJ2-1; D is unresolved. This CDR3 spans 13 amino acids. V lost 5 bases and J lost 6, with 11 bases in between. The germline gives CDR1 SGHTA, CDR2 FQGTGA. CDR3 protein: CASSVTTANEQFF. DNA for the CDR3: TGTGCCAGCAGCGTCACTACTGCCAATGAGCAGTTCTTC.

CDR3 nucleotide sequence: TGTGCCAGCAGCGTATCGCCAGACCCCTACAATGAGCAGTTCTTC. It codes for CASSVSPDPYNEQFF. This chain uses TRBV9 with TRBJ2-1; D is undetermined. The germline gives CDR1 SGDLS, CDR2 YYNGEE. Trimming pared 1 base from V and 2 bases from J, leaving 10 bases between. The CDR3 contains 15 residues.

The gene calls are TRBV7-3 and TRBJ2-2, with TRBD1 identical over 8 bases. The CDR3 spans 17 residues. Germline lookup yields CDR1 SGHTA and CDR2 FQGTGA. V shed 6 bases, J shed 4 bases, and the junction held 13 bases outside the gene matches. CDR3: CASRPQGASEGTGELFF. CDR3 nucleotides: TGTGCCAGCAGACCTCAGGGGGCCAGTGAGGGCACCGGGGAGCTGTTTTTT.

The rearrangement uses TRBV5-1 and TRBJ2-5; the D is unclear. Trimming removed 0 bases from V and 7 bases from J, with 13 bases in between. Germline CDR1 SGHRS, CDR2 YFSETQ. CDR3 length: 14 residues. CDR3 protein: CASSLGSDVGTQYF. DNA for the CDR3: TGCGCCAGCAGCTTGGGGTCGGACGTCGGGACCCAGTACTTC. Full variable domain (rest looked up from reference TRBV5-1 and TRBJ2-5): KAGVTQTPRYLIKTRGQQVTLSCSPISGHRSVSWYQQTPGQGLQFLFEYFSETQRNKGNFPGRFSGRQFSNSRSEMNVSTLELGDSALYLCASSLGSDVGTQYFGPGTRLLVL.

V is TRBV29-1 and J is TRBJ1-5, with 8 bases aligning to TRBD1. This CDR3 is built from 13 residues. The germline CDR1 and CDR2 sequences are SQVTM and ANQGSEA. The ends lost 4 bases at V and 2 bases at J; junction bases unmatched: 1. The CDR3: CSVAQGGNQPQHF. CDR3 coding DNA: TGCAGCGTTGCACAGGGGGGCAATCAGCCCCAGCATTTT.

The chain joins TRBV28 to TRBJ2-3; 7 bases map to TRBD2. Germline V CDR1 and CDR2: MDHEN, SYDVKM. Germline trimming cut 8 bases from V and 4 bases from J; bases unmatched to any gene: 9. The CDR3 has 14 residues. CDR3 sequence reads: CASGGGAFPDTQYF. DNA for the CDR3: TGTGCCAGCGGGGGGGGAGCCTTTCCAGATACGCAGTATTTT.

This chain uses TRBV1 with TRBJ2-2; the tabulated D call, TRBD1, remains unverified against the DNA. TRBV1 is designated a pseudogene. The CDR3 runs to 17 residues. The CDR3 sequence is CTSSQDEGQGWFGELFF. The CDR3 DNA reads as TGCACCAGCAGCCAAGACGAGGGACAGGGTTGGTTCGGGGAGCTGTTTTTT.

The chain employs TRBV14 and TRBJ2-3, with TRBD2 matching 7 bases. Germline values: CDR1 SGHDN, CDR2 FVKESK. CDR3 length: 17 residues. J was trimmed by 0 bases and V by 3 bases; bases with no gene match: 9. The CDR3 nucleotides are TGTGCCAGCAGCCACGATCTATTTAGCGGGAGCACAGATACGCAGTATTTT. This gives the protein CASSHDLFSGSTDTQYF.

The V call is TRBV18, the J call TRBJ2-3; 8 nucleotides align to TRBD2. This CDR3 has 14 residues. Germline V CDR1 and CDR2: KGHSH, LQKENI. V shed 4 bases and J 2 bases; nucleotides not matched to a gene: 2. CDR3 sequence (DNA): TGTGCCAGCTCACGGCGGGAGGCCACAGATACGCAGTATTTT. Its translation is CASSRREATDTQYF.

The V gene is TRBV7-2, the J gene TRBJ1-2; D call uncertain. The CDR3 totals 13 residues. V was shortened by 2 bases and J by 7 bases, with 11 bases between the two germline ends. CDR1 and CDR2 (germline): SGHTA, FQGNSA. The CDR3 sequence is CASSLSESSGYTF. CDR3 sequence (DNA): TGTGCCAGCAGCTTATCCGAATCCTCTGGCTACACCTTC.

This chain uses TRBV28 with TRBJ1-5; the D gene is possibly TRBD1 (5 bases). CDR1 is MDHEN and CDR2 is SYDVKM in the germline V gene. The CDR3 has 14 residues. V shed 2 bases and J shed 7 bases, with 12 bases lying between them. The CDR3 bases are TGTGCCAGCAGTTTAGTCCAGGGTTTCCAGCCCCAGCATTTT. It translates to CASSLVQGFQPQHF.

The chain is built from TRBV5-1 and TRBJ1-6; tentative D call: TRBD1 (5 bases). The CDR3 runs 15 residues. Trimming removed 0 bases at V and 8 bases at J, with 12 bases between. The germline V gene encodes CDR1 SGHRS and CDR2 YFSETQ. This chain's CDR3 is CASSLGQTSYSPLHF. The DNA of the CDR3 is TGCGCCAGCAGCTTGGGACAGACTTCTTATTCACCCCTCCACTTT.

V is TRBV6-1 and J is TRBJ2-7; D gene unclear. Trimming pared 5 bases from V and 3 bases from J, leaving 11 bases between. This CDR3 region has 13 residues. Germline V gene lookup returns CDR1 MNHNS and CDR2 SASEGT. The DNA of the CDR3 is TGTGCCAGCAGTAGCCCCCCTGGCTACGAGCAGTACTTC. This sequence encodes CASSSPPGYEQYF.

The rearrangement joins TRBV11-2 to TRBJ1-1, with D possibly being TRBD1 (6 bases). CDR3 length: 15 amino acids. V was pared by 1 base and J by 1 base, with 10 bases between. CDR1 and CDR2 (germline): SGHAT, FQNNGV. This chain's CDR3 is CASSLGGGWNTEAFF. Written as DNA, the CDR3 is TGTGCCAGCAGCTTAGGTGGGGGCTGGAACACTGAAGCTTTCTTT.

This chain uses TRBV28 with TRBJ1-5; the D gene is possibly TRBD1 (5 bases). V was clipped by 7 bases and J by 8 bases, with 15 bases between them. Germline V gene data show CDR1 as MDHEN and CDR2 as SYDVKM. The CDR3 covers 13 residues. Written as DNA, the CDR3 is TGTGCCAGCACATGGGGGAGGAGGGAGCCCCAGCATTTT. It is translated as CASTWGRREPQHF.

This chain's CDR3 is CASSPSSDGSQEYF. The DNA of the CDR3 is TGTGCCAGCTCACCATCTTCTGACGGCTCCCAAGAGTACTTC. The chain couples TRBV18 to TRBJ2-7, with D hard to call. V was shortened by 2 bases and J by 11 bases, with 19 bases between the two germline ends. Looked up from germline, CDR1 is KGHSH and CDR2 is LQKENI. The CDR3 spans 14 residues.

V is TRBV24-1 and J is TRBJ1-5; D is possibly TRBD1 (5 bases). Germline values: CDR1 KGHDR, CDR2 SFDVKD. The CDR3 covers 15 residues. Trimming removed 7 bases from V and 3 bases from J, with 15 bases in between. The CDR3 reads CATRAGGTTNQPQHF. In DNA form, the CDR3 reads TGTGCCACCAGGGCCGGGGGTACCACCAATCAGCCCCAGCATTTT.

The gene calls are TRBV18 and TRBJ1-4; unclear D gene. The germline V gene encodes CDR1 KGHSH and CDR2 LQKENI. The CDR3 spans 15 residues. Trimming took 3 bases from V and 8 from J, leaving 16 bases between them. CDR3 region: CASSPAPPGSEKLFF. Here the CDR3 DNA reads TGTGCCAGCTCACCGGCTCCACCGGGTAGCGAAAAACTGTTTTTT.

The gene calls are TRBV6-5 and TRBJ1-1; no firm D call. This CDR3 is 14 amino acids long. Deletions cut 3 bases from V and 1 base from J, with 9 bases between. Germline CDR1 is MNHEY and CDR2 is SVGAGI. CDR3 nucleotides: TGTGCCAGCAGTTATAATACAGCGAACACTGAAGCTTTCTTT. This gives the protein CASSYNTANTEAFF.

The chain joins TRBV12-3 or TRBV12-4 to TRBJ1-2; D gene unclear. Trimming took 6 bases from V and 8 from J, leaving 16 bases between them. There are 13 residues in the CDR3. The chain's CDR3 is CASSRSGRGGYTF. Written as DNA, the CDR3 is TGTGCCAGCAGCCGGTCGGGCCGAGGGGGCTACACCTTC.

The chain joins TRBV18 to TRBJ1-4; D unclear. The V end lost 4 bases, the J end lost 4 bases, and 7 bases lay between the germline ends. The CDR3 loop spans 13 amino acids. CDR1 and CDR2 (germline): KGHSH, LQKENI. The CDR3 region is CASSRGRNEKLFF. For the CDR3, the DNA is TGTGCCAGCTCACGAGGCCGTAATGAAAAACTGTTTTTT. Based on the CDR3 plus reference TRBV18 and TRBJ1-4, the full variable domain is NAGVMQNPRHLVRRRGQEARLRCSPMKGHSHVYWYRQLPEEGLKFMVYLQKENIIDESGMPKERFSAEFPKEGPSILRIQQVVRGDSAAYFCASSRGRNEKLFFGSGTQLSVL.

The chain uses TRBV11-2 and TRBJ1-1; TRBD1 might be the D (5 bases). The V end lost 5 bases, the J end lost 4 bases, and 17 bases lay between the germline ends. The CDR3 loop spans 15 amino acids. The germline gives CDR1 SGHAT, CDR2 FQNNGV. CDR3 loop: CASSPSGGSSTEAFF. The DNA of the CDR3 is TGTGCCAGCAGCCCCAGCGGGGGTTCGAGCACTGAAGCTTTCTTT.

This sequence joins TRBV25-1 and TRBJ2-7; no reliable D call. Germline CDR1 is MGHDK and CDR2 is SYGVNS. V dropped 2 bases and J dropped 0 bases, with 5 bases sitting between them. The CDR3 is 13 residues long. The CDR3: CASSEPASYEQYF. The CDR3 DNA reads TGTGCCAGCAGTGAACCCGCCTCCTACGAGCAGTACTTC.

This clone was seen a single time. The gene calls are TRBV7-9 and TRBJ2-6; the D is unclear. The CDR3 covers 17 residues. V was pared by 2 bases and J by 2 bases, with 13 bases between. CDR1 is SEHNR and CDR2 is FQNEAQ in the germline V gene (reference sequence). In DNA, the CDR3 is TGTGCCAGCAGCTTACGCGTAACGTATACTGGGGCCAACGTCCTGACTTTC. Translating gives CASSLRVTYTGANVLTF.

The rearrangement joins TRBV19 to TRBJ1-2; D gene uncertain. Trimming removed 3 bases from V and 8 bases from J, with 13 bases in between. Germline-derived CDR1 and CDR2 are LNHDA and SQIVND (reference sequence). The CDR3 is made up of 13 amino acids. This CDR3 is CASSIKQSAGYTF. The CDR3 coding sequence is TGTGCCAGTAGTATCAAACAGTCAGCAGGCTACACCTTC.

This chain joins TRBV11-3 and TRBJ2-1; 10 bases align to TRBD2. In germline, CDR1 is SGHNT, CDR2 YENEEA. J was trimmed by 10 bases and V by 5 bases; bases with no gene match: 11. This CDR3 contains 15 residues. The CDR3 sequence is CASSRTSGTGVEQFF. The CDR3 nucleotides are TGTGCCAGCAGCCGAACTAGCGGGACCGGGGTGGAGCAGTTCTTC.

The chain couples TRBV5-1 to TRBJ2-2; 7 bases match TRBD1. The V gene end was trimmed by 3 bases and the J gene end by 4 bases; junction bases not matched to a gene: 6. Looked up from germline, CDR1 is SGHRS and CDR2 is YFSETQ. The CDR3 spans 15 residues. Written as DNA, the CDR3 is TGCGCCAGCAGCTCCACAGGGGAAGTCACCGGGGAGCTGTTTTTT. It specifies CASSSTGEVTGELFF.

This clone was counted once. The chain carries TRBV11-2 and TRBJ1-2; D is unresolved. The germline V and J ends were trimmed by 1 base and 2 bases, with 14 bases remaining between them. The germline V gene encodes CDR1 SGHAT and CDR2 FQNNGV. This CDR3 is 16 amino acids long. In DNA form, the CDR3 reads TGTGCCAGCAGCTTAGCCCACAGCCAGGCCAACTATGGCTACACCTTC. Amino acids: CASSLAHSQANYGYTF.

A word on this clone: The junction departs from germline at one end; a sequencing error may be responsible. The chain uses TRBV7-9 and TRBJ2-2; D is undetermined. Germline V gene data show CDR1 as SEHNR and CDR2 as FQNEAQ (reference sequence). The CDR3 extends over 12 amino acids. As DNA, the CDR3 is TGTGTCAGCAGCTTCTCCACCGGGGAGCTGTTTTTT. As protein: CVSSFSTGELFF.

The V gene is TRBV18, the J gene TRBJ1-1; perhaps TRBD1 as D (5 bases). This CDR3 comprises 13 residues. The germline V gene encodes CDR1 KGHSH and CDR2 LQKENI. V was clipped by 2 bases and J by 6 bases, with 10 bases between them. CDR3 in DNA: TGTGCCAGCTCACCATCAGGGACCGCTGAAGCTTTCTTT. Encoded protein: CASSPSGTAEAFF.